One and the same sample provided the 15 T cell receptor beta chains below, sequenced in a study of EBV T-cell therapy then PD-1 blockade in nasopharyngeal carcinoma. As for treatment: AdE1-LMPpoly-expanded autologous EBV-specific T-cell therapy followed by anti-PD-1 nivolumab. No antigen is known for these receptors. TCRdb's table, derived via immunoSEQ multiplex PCR, lists solely in-frame clones and lacks some. The sample shows around 23,000 clones, 84% of them seen only once. The input for sequencing was CD8+ T cells from blood, taken around day 65 from a patient whose treatment included autologous EBV-specific T cells and nivolumab. The receptor set was obtained from a man aged 35-49 years with nasopharyngeal carcinoma.

The chain carries TRBV6-5 and TRBJ2-7, with 8 positions matching TRBD1. This CDR3 spans 15 amino acids. Germline values: CDR1 MNHEY, CDR2 SVGAGI. The ends lost 7 bases at V and 1 base at J; junction bases unmatched: 9. The CDR3, as DNA: TGTGCCAGCAAGATAGGACAGGGCCCTTCCTACGAGCAGTACTTC. Translating gives CASKIGQGPSYEQYF.

V gene TRBV10-3 combines with J gene TRBJ1-2; D gene unclear. CDR3 length equals 16 residues. Deletions cut 0 bases from V and 4 bases from J, with 15 bases between. Germline lookup yields CDR1 ENHRY and CDR2 SYGVKD. CDR3 region: CAISESNLPTPYGYTF. CDR3 in DNA: TGTGCCATCAGTGAGTCGAACCTTCCAACCCCCTATGGCTACACCTTC.

The chain employs TRBV19 and TRBJ1-2, with TRBD1 matching 9 bases. The germline V gene encodes CDR1 LNHDA and CDR2 SQIVND (reference sequence). The CDR3 is 16 residues long. Trimming cost V 3 bases and J 4 bases; bases outside gene matches: 9. Here the CDR3 DNA reads TGTGCCAGTAGTATCCTGGTACAGGGGGCGTCCTATGGCTACACCTTC. This gives the protein CASSILVQGASYGYTF.

The CDR3 region has the DNA TGTGCCAGCAGTTACCGGGTCTACGAGCAGTACTTC. Translated: CASSYRVYEQYF. This chain joins TRBV6-2 or TRBV6-3 and TRBJ2-7, with D unresolved. Germline CDR1 MNHEY, CDR2 SVGEGT. The V end was cut by 2 bases, the J end by 3 bases, with 5 bases between. This CDR3 is 12 amino acids long.

The rearrangement links TRBV6-1 to TRBJ2-4; 12 nucleotides align to TRBD2. The CDR3 has 12 amino acids. Germline V gene sequence: CDR1 MNHNS, CDR2 SASEGT. Trimming cost V 6 bases and J 14 bases; bases outside gene matches: 5. The CDR3 is CASRASGGEEYF. The CDR3 DNA reads as TGTGCCAGCAGGGCTAGCGGGGGGGAGGAGTACTTC.

The genes are TRBV7-3 and TRBJ2-2; unclear D gene. The V end was cut by 5 bases, the J end by 5 bases, with 9 bases between. The CDR3 covers 13 residues. Germline lookup yields CDR1 SGHTA and CDR2 FQGTGA. In DNA form, the CDR3 reads TGTGCCAGCAGCCCTCTACGGACCGGGGAGCTGTTTTTT. Translating it yields CASSPLRTGELFF.

The V call is TRBV3-1 (or the pseudogene TRBV3-2), the J call TRBJ2-5; maybe TRBD1 (5 bases). The CDR3 has 14 residues. Between the trimmed V and J ends, which lost 0 bases and 4 bases, there was a span of 9 bases. CDR1 and CDR2 from the germline V gene are LGHDT and YNNKEL (reference sequence). CDR3 coding DNA: TGTGCCAGCAGCCAAGATTGGGGCCGAGAGACCCAGTACTTC. Residues: CASSQDWGRETQYF.

The chain joins TRBV19 to TRBJ1-2, with D possibly being TRBD1 (5 bases). The germline gives CDR1 LNHDA, CDR2 SQIVND (reference sequence). This CDR3 comprises 12 residues. V was cut by 3 bases and J by 4 bases, with 6 bases left in between. The CDR3 region is CASSIDSYGYTF. In nucleotides, the CDR3 is TGTGCCAGTAGTATCGACAGCTATGGCTACACCTTC.

A note on this clone: The sample contains more than one DNA sequence encoding this CDR3. The DNA for the CDR3 is TGTGCCAGCAGTTACGTTGGGGGGGGCTACACCTTC. This sequence encodes CASSYVGGGYTF. The V gene is TRBV6-5, the J gene TRBJ1-2; D might be TRBD1 (5 bases). In germline, CDR1 is MNHEY, CDR2 SVGAGI. The CDR3 sequence is 12 residues long. The ends were cut back, 2 bases at V and 8 bases at J, with 9 bases in the middle.

V gene TRBV9 combines with J gene TRBJ2-6, with D hard to call. The CDR3 has 12 amino acids. The germline V gene encodes CDR1 SGDLS and CDR2 YYNGEE. V gave up 6 bases and J gave up 0 bases, with 1 base separating them. The CDR3 DNA reads as TGTGCCAGCAACTCTGGGGCCAACGTCCTGACTTTC. Translation: CASNSGANVLTF.

CDR3 in amino acids: CASSQDLLGGLLSYEQYF. In DNA, the CDR3 is TGCGCCAGCAGCCAAGATCTATTGGGGGGACTGCTGTCCTACGAGCAGTACTTC. This chain uses TRBV4-3 with TRBJ2-7, with D possibly matching TRBD2 (6 bases). The V and J ends lost 0 bases and 1 base respectively, with 19 bases between them. The CDR3 spans 18 residues. Germline loops: CDR1 LGHNA, CDR2 YSLEER.

The rearrangement uses TRBV19 and TRBJ1-6; no definite D call. V was shortened by 10 bases and J by 10 bases, with 14 bases between the two germline ends. Per the germline V gene, CDR1 is LNHDA and CDR2 is SQIVND (reference sequence). This CDR3 has 12 residues. The CDR3 reads CAIGPGGSPLHF. CDR3 in DNA: TGTGCCATAGGACCTGGTGGCTCACCCCTCCACTTT. Using reference TRBV19 and TRBJ1-6 for the parts outside the CDR3, the full variable domain is DGGITQSPKYLFRKEGQNVTLSCEQNLNHDAMYWYRQDPGQGLRLIYYSQIVNDFQKGDIAEGYSVSREKKESFPLTVTSAQKNPTAFYLCAIGPGGSPLHFGNGTRLTVT.

This clone turned up a few times. The chain employs TRBV13 and TRBJ1-4; D gene uncertain. Germline values: CDR1 PRHDT, CDR2 FYEKMQ (reference sequence). The CDR3 contains 15 residues. Trimming removed 5 bases at V and 7 bases at J, with 17 bases between. The CDR3 is CASSQTDGLLEKLFF. The CDR3 DNA follows: TGTGCCAGCAGCCAGACTGACGGCCTTCTTGAAAAACTGTTTTTT.

This clone was counted a few times. V gene TRBV5-5 combines with J gene TRBJ1-1; D is perhaps TRBD1 (6 bases). V lost 3 bases to trimming and J lost 0 bases, with 9 bases between them. Germline loops: CDR1 SGHKS, CDR2 YYEKEE (reference sequence). The CDR3 runs to 14 residues. Here the CDR3 reads CASSWGAMNTEAFF. For the CDR3, the DNA is TGTGCCAGCAGCTGGGGGGCCATGAACACTGAAGCTTTCTTT.

This clone occurred once. The CDR3 nucleotides read TGTGCCAGCAGCGTATCTGGGTGGGGGTTGAACACTGAAGCTTTCTTT. Amino acids: CASSVSGWGLNTEAFF. V is TRBV9 and J is TRBJ1-1; TRBD1 is a possible D gene (5 bases). Germline values: CDR1 SGDLS, CDR2 YYNGEE. Trimming removed 1 base at V and 0 bases at J, with 13 bases between. The CDR3 contains 16 residues. Using reference TRBV9 and TRBJ1-1 for the parts outside the CDR3, the full variable domain is DSGVTQTPKHLITATGQRVTLRCSPRSGDLSVYWYQQSLDQGLQFLIQYYNGEERAKGNILERFSAQQFPDLHSELNLSSLELGDSALYFCASSVSGWGLNTEAFFGQGTRLTVV.